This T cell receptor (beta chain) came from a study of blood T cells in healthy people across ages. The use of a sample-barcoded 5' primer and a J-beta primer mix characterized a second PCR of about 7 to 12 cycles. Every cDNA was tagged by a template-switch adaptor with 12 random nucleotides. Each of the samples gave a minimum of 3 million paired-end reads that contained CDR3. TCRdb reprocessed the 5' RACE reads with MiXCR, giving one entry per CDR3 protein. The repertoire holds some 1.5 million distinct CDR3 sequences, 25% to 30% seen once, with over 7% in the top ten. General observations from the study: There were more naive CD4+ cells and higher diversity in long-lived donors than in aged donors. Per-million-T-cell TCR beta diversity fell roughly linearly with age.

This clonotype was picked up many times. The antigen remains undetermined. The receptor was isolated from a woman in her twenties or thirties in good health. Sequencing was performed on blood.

The CDR3 here is CASSFGHGGYEQYF. The CDR3, as DNA: TGTGCCAGCAGCTTTGGACACGGAGGCTACGAGCAGTACTTC. The V and J genes are TRBV7-9 and TRBJ2-7; D assignment may be TRBD1 or TRBD2 (5 bases each). Deletions cut 3 bases from V and 3 bases from J, with 12 bases between. Germline V gives CDR1 SEHNR, CDR2 FQNEAQ (reference sequence). CDR3 length: 14 amino acids.